This T cell receptor beta chain appears in the sequencing data of a study of OX40 agonist ivuxolimab in advanced cancers. Germline V gene sequence: CDR1 SGDLS, CDR2 YYNGEE. The CDR3 totals 17 residues. V was clipped by 0 bases and J by 4 bases, with 16 bases between them. Sequenced by immunoSEQ multiplex PCR; TCRdb stores in-frame clones only, minus some. The sample yields about 62,000 clones, more than 65% seen once. The chain is built from TRBV9 and TRBJ2-2; D uncertain. The sequencing here drew on CD4+ or CD8+ T cells sorted from blood, taken in a trial of the OX40 agonist ivuxolimab. The TCR was taken from an adult with an advanced solid tumor such as melanoma, head and neck, liver or kidney cancer. CDR3 DNA: TGTGCCAGCAGCGTAGCTGGATACAGTATCTTCACCGGGGAGCTGTTTTTT. This codes for CASSVAGYSIFTGELFF.